This T cell receptor (beta chain) was sequenced in a study of beta chain features in type 1 diabetes. This clone was observed a handful of times. Antigen specificity is unknown. Sequenced material consisted of expressed TCRB transcripts (all of the isolated RNA was reverse transcribed). Only in-frame clones appear in the TCRdb table, and some are missing; sequencing was by immunoSEQ multiplex PCR. The data contain some 360,000 clones, roughly a fifth of them singletons. This CDR3 has 13 residues. Germline CDR1 and CDR2: KGHSH and LQKENI. Trimming took 6 bases from V and 4 from J; bases not matched to a gene: 5. Study-wide results and limits: Sequencing the cDNA could make cells with high TCR expression show up more than they should. Reduced insertions and increased deletions marked VDJ junctions in type 1 diabetes patients.

Sequenced material: naive CD4+ T cells from blood. This TCR derives from a woman younger than 35 in good health. V and J are TRBV18 and TRBJ1-2, with TRBD1 matching 7 bases. In nucleotides, the CDR3 is TGTGCCAGCTCCTACGGACAGGTCTATGGCTACACCTTC. Translation: CASSYGQVYGYTF.